These 9 T cell receptor beta chains were sequenced from one sample in a study of cytomegalovirus exposure and HLA in healthy donors. PCR primers comprised 60 Vbeta and 13 Jbeta primers. Libraries were prepared by immunoSEQ multiplex PCR; TCRdb keeps only in-frame clonotypes and omits some of them. The sample has 150,000 to 200,000 clones; 68% are singletons. The sample consisted of PBMCs. Receptors originate from a man over 45 in good health and CMV-seronegative.

The table lists this clone with a few counts. The CDR3 reads CASSSQGSQPQHF. The DNA for the CDR3 is TGTGCCAGCAGCTCACAGGGGTCTCAGCCCCAGCATTTT. V gene TRBV11-2 combines with J gene TRBJ1-5, with TRBD1 matching over 7 bases. Trimming cost V 4 bases and J 6 bases; bases outside gene matches: 3. The V gene's germline CDR1 is SGHAT and CDR2 FQNNGV. The CDR3 has 13 amino acids. The full variable domain, its missing parts supplied by reference TRBV11-2 and TRBJ1-5, is EAGVAQSPRYKIIEKRQSVAFWCNPISGHATLYWYQQILGQGPKLLIQFQNNGVVDDSQLPKDRFSAERLKGVDSTLKIQPAKLEDSAVYLCASSSQGSQPQHFGDGTRLSIL.

The J gene is TRBJ1-2, the V gene TRBV27; 7 nucleotides agree with TRBD1. From germline, CDR1 is MNHEY and CDR2 SMNVEV (reference sequence). CDR3 length: 13 residues. The V gene end was trimmed by 6 bases and the J gene end by 4 bases; junction bases not matched to a gene: 5. CDR3 loop: CASSLTGIYGYTF. The CDR3 DNA is TGTGCCAGCAGCTTGACAGGGATCTATGGCTACACCTTC.

The chain employs TRBV10-1 and TRBJ2-1; the D gene is possibly TRBD1 (6 bases). CDR1 and CDR2 from the germline V gene are WNHNN and SYGVQD (reference sequence). This CDR3 contains 16 residues. V lost 2 bases, J lost 3 bases, and 14 bases lay in between. The CDR3: CASSEPQGFDYNEQFF. The CDR3, as DNA: TGCGCCAGCAGTGAGCCGCAGGGGTTCGACTACAATGAGCAGTTCTTC.

Remarks on this clone: Other DNA sequences of this sample code for an identical CDR3. The chain carries TRBV7-2 and TRBJ2-5; D remains unclear. The CDR3 is 12 amino acids. Trimming took off 1 base at V and 4 bases at J, with 4 bases between the two ends. Germline values: CDR1 SGHTA, CDR2 FQGNSA. CDR3 sequence: CASSLVLETQYF. CDR3 coding DNA: TGTGCCAGCAGCTTAGTACTAGAGACCCAGTACTTC. The whole variable domain, filled in from reference TRBV7-2 and TRBJ2-5, reads GAGVSQSPSNKVTEKGKDVELRCDPISGHTALYWYRQSLGQGLEFLIYFQGNSAPDKSGLPSDRFSAERTGGSVSTLTIQRTQQEDSAVYLCASSLVLETQYFGPGTRLLVL.

The rearrangement joins TRBV6-5 to TRBJ2-2; D might be TRBD1 (5 bases). Trimming shortened V by 10 bases and J by 0 bases, and 9 bases separated the two germline ends. Germline CDR1 and CDR2: MNHEY and SVGAGI. The CDR3 is made up of 13 amino acids. CDR3 DNA: TGTGCCATCCAGGGAACGAACACCGGGGAGCTGTTTTTT. Its translation: CAIQGTNTGELFF.

The chain couples TRBV7-2 to TRBJ2-3; 7 positions match TRBD2. V was clipped by 7 bases and J by 0 bases; unmatched bases: 7. Germline CDR1 is SGHTA and CDR2 is FQGNSA. This CDR3 region has 15 residues. CDR3 sequence reads: CASTSGGPSTDTQYF. The CDR3 DNA sequence: TGTGCCAGCACCTCGGGGGGACCAAGCACAGATACGCAGTATTTT. Full variable domain (outside the CDR3, taken from reference TRBV7-2 and TRBJ2-3): GAGVSQSPSNKVTEKGKDVELRCDPISGHTALYWYRQSLGQGLEFLIYFQGNSAPDKSGLPSDRFSAERTGGSVSTLTIQRTQQEDSAVYLCASTSGGPSTDTQYFGPGTRLTVL.

The V gene is TRBV2, the J gene TRBJ2-7, with 8 bases lining up with TRBD1. Germline values: CDR1 SNHLY, CDR2 FYNNEI. This CDR3 comprises 13 residues. With 7 bases clipped from V and 6 bases from J, the junction kept 8 bases outside the gene matches. The CDR3 spells CASTGQGMGEQYF. The DNA of the CDR3 is TGTGCCAGCACAGGACAGGGAATGGGCGAGCAGTACTTC.

The chain recombines TRBV7-2 with TRBJ1-1; D is undetermined. Germline V gene lookup returns CDR1 SGHTA and CDR2 FQGNSA. Trimming pared 5 bases from V and 0 bases from J, leaving 10 bases between. CDR3 length: 14 residues. CDR3 protein: CASSPGYMNTEAFF. CDR3 DNA: TGTGCCAGCAGCCCGGGTTACATGAACACTGAAGCTTTCTTT.

This sequence joins TRBV6-5 and TRBJ2-6; D call uncertain. The CDR3 contains 16 residues. From germline, CDR1 is MNHEY and CDR2 SVGAGI. Between the trimmed V and J ends, which lost 2 bases and 1 base, there was a span of 9 bases. The CDR3 DNA follows: TGTGCCAGCAGTTACAGTTCGAGTTCTGGGGCCAACGTCCTGACTTTC. Protein product: CASSYSSSSGANVLTF.